This paragraph reports one T cell receptor beta chain. Antigen unknown. A read error may explain this, as a much larger clone is one base away. This entry is derived from a study of identical twins. TCRdb reprocessed the 5' RACE reads via MiXCR and lists one record per CDR3 protein. The repertoire holds just under 650,000 distinct CDR3 sequences, about 7.6% seen once, with 1.5% to 2% in the top ten. This CDR3 spans 15 amino acids. Points from the study as a whole: Clonotypes of the beta chain that were abundant in cord blood carried fewer insertions (memory repertoires showed none).

The sample also formed part of further work on yellow fever vaccine responses in identical twins. Per that study: Each twin's T cell response to the vaccine was reported to look partly convergent and partly personalized.

What was sequenced was PBMCs. The sequence was collected from a woman in her late teens or twenties in good health. The rearrangement uses TRBV12-3 or TRBV12-4 and TRBJ2-1, with TRBD1 matching 8 bases. The J call may be in error: the DNA end matches TRBJ2-7 better. CDR3 DNA: TGTGCCAGCACCGCGGACAGGGTAACTAGTTATGAGCAGTACTTC. As protein: CASTADRVTSYEQYF.